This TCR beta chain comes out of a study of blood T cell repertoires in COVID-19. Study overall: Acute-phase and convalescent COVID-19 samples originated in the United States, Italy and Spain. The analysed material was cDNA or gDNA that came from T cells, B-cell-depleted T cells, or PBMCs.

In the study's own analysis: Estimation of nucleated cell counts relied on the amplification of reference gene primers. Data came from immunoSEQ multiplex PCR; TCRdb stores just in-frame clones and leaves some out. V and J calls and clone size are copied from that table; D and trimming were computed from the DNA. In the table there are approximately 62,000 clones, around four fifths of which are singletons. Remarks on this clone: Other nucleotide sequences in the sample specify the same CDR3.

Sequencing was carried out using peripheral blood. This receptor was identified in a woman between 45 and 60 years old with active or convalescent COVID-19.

CDR3: CASSLQGAYTEAFF. CDR3 sequence (DNA): TGTGCCAGCAGTTTACAGGGGGCATACACTGAAGCTTTCTTT. The gene calls are TRBV6-5 and TRBJ1-1, with 9 bases lining up with TRBD1. V was clipped by 4 bases and J by 3 bases; unmatched bases: 3. Germline V CDR1 and CDR2: MNHEY, SVGAGI. There are 14 residues in the CDR3.